This T cell receptor (beta chain) was recovered during a study of shared clonotypes between healthy human individuals. General observations from the study: Of the naive CD4 clonotypes, around 4.8% were shared across several donors. Measured sharing among donors was expected to vary with sequencing depth.

Here immunoSEQ multiplex PCR was the method, and the copy in TCRdb shows in-frame clones only, minus some. The sample yields roughly 2 million clones, 95% seen once. In the case of this clone: The antigen remains undetermined.

After removal of 6 bases from V and 1 base from J, the junction contained 0 bases not matched to a gene. The CDR3 contains 12 residues. Germline CDR1 MGHDK, CDR2 SYGVNS. Source material: naive CD4+ T cells sorted from blood. Subset of the sample: CD45RA+ positively selected. The chain employs TRBV25-1 and TRBJ2-7; 7 bases are a match to TRBD1. This TCR was sampled from a man aged 18-30 years in good health. For the CDR3, the DNA is TGTGCCAGCAGGGGACAGTCCTACGAGCAGTACTTC. It is translated as CASRGQSYEQYF.